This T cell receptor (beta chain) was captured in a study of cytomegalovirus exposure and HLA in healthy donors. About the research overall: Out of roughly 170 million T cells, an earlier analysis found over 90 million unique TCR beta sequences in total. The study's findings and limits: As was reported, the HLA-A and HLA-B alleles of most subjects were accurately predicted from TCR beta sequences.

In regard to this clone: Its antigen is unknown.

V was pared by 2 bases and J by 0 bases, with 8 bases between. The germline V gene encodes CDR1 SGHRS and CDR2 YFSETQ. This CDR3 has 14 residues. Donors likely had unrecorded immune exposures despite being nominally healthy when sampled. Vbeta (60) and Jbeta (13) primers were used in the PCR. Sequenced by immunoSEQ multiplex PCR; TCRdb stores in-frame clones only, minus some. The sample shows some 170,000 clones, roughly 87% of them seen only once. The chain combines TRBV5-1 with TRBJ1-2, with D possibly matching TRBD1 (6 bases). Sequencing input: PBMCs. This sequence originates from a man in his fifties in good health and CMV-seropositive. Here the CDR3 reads CASSFGQTNYGYTF. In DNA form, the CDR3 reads TGCGCCAGCAGCTTTGGACAGACTAACTATGGCTACACCTTC.